A single sample is the source of the 20 T cell receptor beta chains below, sequenced in a study of blood T cell repertoires in COVID-19. Sequencing used immunoSEQ multiplex PCR; TCRdb keeps in-frame clones, though not all of them. The top ten clones hold approximately 10% of a sample with about 270,000 clones, approximately 86% of them seen once. Sequenced: peripheral blood. The origin of the receptors is a man aged 40-49 years with active or convalescent COVID-19.

The gene calls are TRBV7-8 and TRBJ1-1; D perhaps matches TRBD1 (6 bases). Trimming pared 3 bases from V and 9 bases from J, leaving 17 bases between. Germline CDR1 is SGHVS and CDR2 is FQNEAQ. This CDR3 has 14 amino acids. The CDR3 region is CASSFSGGRRKAFF. CDR3 bases: TGTGCCAGCAGCTTCTCGGGGGGCCGGAGAAAAGCTTTCTTT.

This chain uses TRBV9 with TRBJ2-7; tentative D call: TRBD2 (5 bases). Germline CDR1 and CDR2: SGDLS and YYNGEE. V gave up 3 bases and J gave up 0 bases, with 10 bases separating them. The CDR3 has 14 residues. CDR3 nucleotide sequence: TGTGCCAGCAGCGCGGGATATGGCTCCTACGAGCAGTACTTC. This encodes CASSAGYGSYEQYF.

This sequence joins TRBV13 and TRBJ1-1, with D hard to call. This CDR3 comprises 11 residues. The germline V and J ends were trimmed by 3 bases and 5 bases, with 4 bases remaining between them. Germline CDR1 PRHDT, CDR2 FYEKMQ (reference sequence). The CDR3 region is CASSFSTEAFF. The CDR3 DNA is TGTGCCAGCAGCTTTAGTACTGAAGCTTTCTTT.

V and J are TRBV28 and TRBJ1-2; unclear D gene. Germline assignment: CDR1 MDHEN and CDR2 SYDVKM. The ends were cut back, 2 bases at V and 1 base at J, with 2 bases in the middle. The CDR3 length is 12 residues. CDR3 in amino acids: CASSLHNYGYTF. DNA of the CDR3: TGTGCCAGCAGTTTACATAACTATGGCTACACCTTC.

The chain combines TRBV27 with TRBJ2-2; 14 bases agree with TRBD2. CDR1 is MNHEY, CDR2 SMNVEV, per germline (reference sequence). The CDR3 consists of 16 residues. With 4 bases clipped from V and 7 bases from J, the junction kept 5 bases outside the gene matches. The CDR3 bases are TGTGCCAGCAGTTCGGGACTAGCGGGAGTTCACGGGGAGCTGTTTTTT. It specifies CASSSGLAGVHGELFF.

The DNA for the CDR3 is TGTGCCAGCAGTTACTCGACGGGACAGATAATCTATGGCTACACCTTC. Translation: CASSYSTGQIIYGYTF. The chain employs TRBV6-5 and TRBJ1-2; 7 bases fit TRBD1. V was pared by 0 bases and J by 4 bases, with 8 bases of the junction left unmatched. Germline CDR1 and CDR2: MNHEY and SVGAGI. The CDR3 is 16 residues long.

V is TRBV4-1 and J is TRBJ1-6; tentatively, D is TRBD1 (6 bases). The CDR3 is made up of 14 amino acids. Germline values: CDR1 MGHRA, CDR2 YSYEKL. Trimming pared 0 bases from V and 6 bases from J, leaving 6 bases between. The CDR3 nucleotides read TGCGCCAGCAGCCAAGACAGGGGTAATTCACCCCTCCACTTT. This translates into CASSQDRGNSPLHF.

This clone has only a few counts. J is TRBJ1-1 and V is TRBV21-1; the table's D call of TRBD1 was not tested on the DNA. TRBV21-1 is termed a pseudogene. The CDR3 is made up of 18 amino acids. As DNA, the CDR3 is TGTGCCAGCAGCAAAGCGCCCAAAGGGAGGGACAGGGGCACTGAAGCTTTCTTT. The encoded protein is CASSKAPKGRDRGTEAFF.

This clone appeared once. V usage is TRBV9 and J usage is TRBJ2-5; D is possibly TRBD2 (5 bases). The germline CDR1 and CDR2 sequences are SGDLS and YYNGEE. The V gene lost 5 bases and the J gene lost 5 bases, with 10 bases spanning the gap. The CDR3 has 12 amino acids. CDR3 in DNA: TGTGCCAGCAGTCAAACGGGGGAGACCCAGTACTTC. Its protein is CASSQTGETQYF.

J is TRBJ1-4 and V is TRBV28; maybe TRBD1 (6 bases). V was trimmed by 6 bases and J by 8 bases, leaving 16 bases between them. This CDR3 spans 14 amino acids. Germline V gene data show CDR1 as MDHEN and CDR2 as SYDVKM. The CDR3 DNA reads TGTGCCAGCAGAGAGGGGGTTTACATAGAAAAACTGTTTTTT. Translating gives CASREGVYIEKLFF.

The V and J genes are TRBV5-4 and TRBJ2-1; 7 bases fit TRBD2. V lost 1 base, J lost 7 bases, and 11 bases stayed unmatched. The germline V gene encodes CDR1 SGHNT and CDR2 YYREEE (reference sequence). This CDR3 is 16 amino acids long. The CDR3 DNA follows: TGTGCCAGCAGCTTGATATGGGGGAGGGCCGCAAATGAGCAGTTCTTC. It is translated as CASSLIWGRAANEQFF.

The rearrangement joins TRBV9 to TRBJ2-3, with 7 bases lining up with TRBD1. Germline V CDR1 and CDR2: SGDLS, YYNGEE. This CDR3 has 16 amino acids. Trimming removed 4 bases from V and 0 bases from J; junction bases left unmatched: 8. CDR3 DNA: TGTGCCAGCAGCATATACGGGGACAGAAGCACAGATACGCAGTATTTT. Encoded protein: CASSIYGDRSTDTQYF.

On this clone itself: Other nucleotide sequences from this sample produce the same CDR3. The V and J genes are TRBV7-6 and TRBJ2-7, with 13 bases lining up with TRBD2. Germline values: CDR1 SGHVS, CDR2 FNYEAQ. V lost 4 bases to trimming and J lost 4 bases; unmatched junction nucleotides: 1. This CDR3 contains 14 residues. The CDR3 protein is CASSSGLAGYEQYF. Written as DNA, the CDR3 is TGTGCCAGCAGCTCGGGACTAGCGGGGTACGAGCAGTACTTC.

This chain connects TRBV6-5 to TRBJ2-3; 9 bases agree with TRBD2. With 2 bases clipped from V and 1 base from J, the junction kept 4 bases outside the gene matches. There are 16 residues in the CDR3. Germline assignment: CDR1 MNHEY and CDR2 SVGAGI. This CDR3 reads CASSYGGGAGTDTQYF. The CDR3 DNA follows: TGTGCCAGCAGTTACGGCGGGGGGGCCGGCACAGATACGCAGTATTTT.

This chain connects TRBV10-3 to TRBJ1-2, with D possibly TRBD1 on 6 matching bases. With 10 bases removed from V and 5 bases from J, the gap between germline ends came to 17 bases. The germline V gene has CDR1 ENHRY and CDR2 SYGVKD. This CDR3 region has 13 residues. The CDR3 coding sequence is TGTGCCAGTCAAGGGAGGGGGGGATATGGCTACACCTTC. It translates to CASQGRGGYGYTF.

The rearrangement links TRBV30 to TRBJ2-1, with TRBD2 matching 11 bases. Germline V gives CDR1 GTSNPN, CDR2 SVGIG (reference sequence). The V and J ends lost 0 bases and 2 bases, in that order; junction bases with no gene match: 3. The CDR3 extends over 16 amino acids. The CDR3 region is CAWSVVAGGTYNEQFF. CDR3 coding DNA: TGTGCCTGGAGTGTTGTAGCGGGGGGGACCTACAATGAGCAGTTCTTC.

The chain links TRBV7-2 to TRBJ2-1; tentative D call: TRBD2 (5 bases). Germline-derived CDR1 and CDR2 are SGHTA and FQGNSA. The CDR3 runs 15 residues. The V end was cut by 5 bases, the J end by 0 bases, with 11 bases between. This CDR3 reads CASSPSGSSYNEQFF. CDR3 DNA sequence: TGTGCCAGCAGCCCCAGCGGTAGCTCCTACAATGAGCAGTTCTTC.

V gene TRBV6-6 combines with J gene TRBJ2-3; D not resolved. This CDR3 has 11 residues. Trimming stripped 6 bases from V and 11 bases from J, with 12 bases between. The germline V gene encodes CDR1 MNHNY and CDR2 SVGAGI (reference sequence). The CDR3: CASRLSTEQYF. As DNA, the CDR3 is TGTGCCAGCAGGCTAAGTACAGAGCAGTATTTT.

The chain has TRBV7-3 and TRBJ1-6; D gene uncertain. This CDR3 has 16 amino acids. Trimming left V 5 bases short and J 5 bases short, with 16 bases between. Germline V gene lookup returns CDR1 SGHTA and CDR2 FQGTGA. The CDR3 protein is CASSAQPARNNSPLHF. CDR3 DNA sequence: TGTGCCAGCAGCGCACAGCCCGCGAGAAATAATTCACCCCTCCACTTT.

V and J are TRBV28 and TRBJ1-2, with 7 bases aligning to TRBD1. This CDR3 is built from 17 residues. Germline CDR1 reads MDHEN; CDR2 reads SYDVKM. With V trimmed by 5 bases and J by 2 bases, 14 bases remained unmatched. The CDR3 protein is CASSPRTGATLNYGYTF. The CDR3 coding sequence is TGTGCCAGCAGTCCACGGACAGGAGCGACCTTAAACTATGGCTACACCTTC.